These T cell receptor beta chains were read from a single sample in a study of Graves' ophthalmopathy and Graves' hyperthyroidism. In TCRdb, the multiplex PCR reads were re-called with MiXCR into one record per CDR3 protein. The sample records 650,000 to 900,000 distinct CDR3 sequences, roughly two fifths being singletons. Material for sequencing was peripheral blood. These receptors were collected from an adult man with Graves' ophthalmopathy. The CDR3 runs from the conserved cysteine through the conserved F or W. D genes are given only for firm matches. Size is stated for part of the rows, as once, few or many counts, or as a class when the clone is expanded.

D,size,J,V,CDR3,DNA
-,-,TRBJ2-2,TRBV20-1,CSARPSGRGTSGELFF,TGCAGTGCTAGGCCCTCGGGTCGCGGGACTTCCGGGGAGCTGTTTTTT
-,few,TRBJ1-4,TRBV19,CASSMGGTAATNEKLFF,TGTGCCAGTAGTATGGGCGGGACTGCTGCAACTAATGAAAAACTGTTTTTT
-,-,TRBJ1-6,TRBV9,CASSSRTYNSPLHF,TGTGCCAGCAGCTCCAGGACCTATAATTCGCCCCTCCACTTT
-,few,TRBJ1-5,TRBV20-1,CSAGFQGYQPQHF,TGCAGTGCTGGATTCCAGGGTTATCAGCCCCAGCATTTT
TRBD2,-,TRBJ2-5,TRBV7-9,CASRGSGEGEETQYF,TGTGCCAGCCGTGGTAGCGGGGAGGGAGAGGAGACCCAGTACTTC
-,few,TRBJ1-4,TRBV20-1,CSAADLGTNEKLFF,TGCAGTGCCGCTGACTTAGGGACTAATGAAAAACTGTTTTTT
TRBD1,-,TRBJ1-2,TRBV10-3,CAISRPGQGTGYTF,TGTGCCATCAGCAGACCAGGACAGGGGACTGGCTACACCTTC
-,-,TRBJ1-2,TRBV15,CATSKDSGPGGYTF,TGTGCCACCAGCAAGGACAGCGGGCCAGGCGGCTACACCTTC
-,few,TRBJ1-4,TRBV7-9,CASSFGLGGSAPGEKLFF,TGTGCCAGCAGCTTCGGGCTCGGAGGGTCGGCACCCGGGGAAAAACTGTTTTTT
-,-,TRBJ1-1,TRBV7-3,CASSLGLGEENTEAFF,TGTGCCAGCAGTCTGGGTCTCGGGGAAGAAAACACTGAAGCTTTCTTT
-,-,TRBJ2-7,TRBV7-2,CASSLPAGDYEQYF,TGTGCCAGCAGTTTACCGGCGGGTGACTACGAGCAGTACTTC
-,-,TRBJ1-1,TRBV29-1,CSVRGSNTEAFF,TGCAGCGTGCGGGGTTCGAACACTGAAGCTTTCTTT
-,-,TRBJ1-4,TRBV2,CASSEDTGEGEKLFF,TGTGCCAGCAGTGAAGACACGGGCGAGGGTGAAAAACTGTTTTTT
TRBD1,-,TRBJ2-7,TRBV29-1,CSGAEQQGVASEQYF,TGCAGCGGGGCAGAGCAACAGGGGGTGGCGAGTGAGCAGTACTTC